This TCR beta chain was identified in a study of T cells in localized non-small cell lung cancer. Notes on the study in general: Tumor trailed uninvolved adjacent lung in T cell clonality, which peaked there. A median of approximately 50 clones ranked among the top 100 in tumor appeared in adjacent lung. Overall survival was longer when the density of T cells in the blood was higher. Investigators sequenced only a single tumor region, leaving heterogeneity possible.

This clone occurred a few times. No antigen is known for it. Some clones are missing from TCRdb's copy, which holds only in-frame ones; the method was immunoSEQ multiplex PCR. The sample lists some 80,000 clones; 84% were seen once. There are 14 residues in the CDR3. Germline CDR1 and CDR2: MDHEN and SYDVKM. Trimming stripped 3 bases from V and 1 base from J, with 7 bases between. The rearrangement joins TRBV28 to TRBJ1-3; D is uncertain. The sequences come from peripheral blood, collected before any cancer treatment. This TCR was sampled from a man between 35 and 75 years old with stage I lung adenocarcinoma. The CDR3 here is CASSFSGSGNTIYF. The CDR3 region has the DNA TGTGCCAGCAGTTTCTCGGGTTCTGGAAACACCATATATTTT.